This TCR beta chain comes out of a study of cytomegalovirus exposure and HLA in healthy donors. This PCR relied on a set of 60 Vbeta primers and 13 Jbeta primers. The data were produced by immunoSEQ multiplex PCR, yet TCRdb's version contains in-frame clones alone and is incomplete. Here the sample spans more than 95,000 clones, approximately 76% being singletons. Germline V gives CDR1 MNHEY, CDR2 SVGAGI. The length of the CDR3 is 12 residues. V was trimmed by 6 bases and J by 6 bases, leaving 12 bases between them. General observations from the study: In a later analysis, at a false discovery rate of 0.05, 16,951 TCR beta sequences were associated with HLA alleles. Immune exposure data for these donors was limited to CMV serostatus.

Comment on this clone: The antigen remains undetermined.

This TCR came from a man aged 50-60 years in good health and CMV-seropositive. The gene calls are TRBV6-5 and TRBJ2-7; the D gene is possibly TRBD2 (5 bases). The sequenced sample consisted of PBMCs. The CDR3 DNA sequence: TGTGCCAGCAGGGGCGGGCCTCTCGAGCAGTACTTC. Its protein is CASRGGPLEQYF.